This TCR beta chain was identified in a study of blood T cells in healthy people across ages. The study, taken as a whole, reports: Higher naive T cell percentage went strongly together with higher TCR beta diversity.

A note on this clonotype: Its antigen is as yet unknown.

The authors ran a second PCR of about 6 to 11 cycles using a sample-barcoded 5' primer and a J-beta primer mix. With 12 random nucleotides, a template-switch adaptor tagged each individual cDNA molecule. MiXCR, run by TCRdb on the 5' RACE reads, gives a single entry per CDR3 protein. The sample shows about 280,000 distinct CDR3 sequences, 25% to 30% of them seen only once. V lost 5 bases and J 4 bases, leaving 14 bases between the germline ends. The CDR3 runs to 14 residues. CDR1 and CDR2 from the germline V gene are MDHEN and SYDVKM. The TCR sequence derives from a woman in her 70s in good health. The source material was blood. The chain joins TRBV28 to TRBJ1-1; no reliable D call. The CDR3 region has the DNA TGTGCCAGCAGTCTAGCTGGTGGGCCCACTGAAGCTTTCTTT. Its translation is CASSLAGGPTEAFF.